Here is one TCR beta chain with its context. Its antigen is unidentified. The table came from immunoSEQ multiplex PCR; TCRdb's copy has only in-frame clones and leaves some out. Of roughly 54,000 clones listed, about 85% are singletons. These data are taken from a study of a mutant IDH1 vaccine in newly diagnosed glioma. Study summary: Standard pretreatment was either radiotherapy, temozolomide, or, for most, radiochemotherapy with temozolomide. Week 35 was safety follow-up visit V12; week 47 was end-of-study visit V13.

Study-wide results and caveats: Changes to the top peripheral T cell clonotypes appeared unrelated to pseudoprogression.

Indicated time point: week 35, safety follow-up. Topical imiquimod accompanied each vaccine dose, which consisted of 300 ug of mutant IDH1 20-mer peptide. The patients were given eight vaccinations, one each in weeks 1, 3, 5, 7, 11, 15, 19 and 23. This clonotype was obtained from a woman between 18 and 29 years old with glioma. This specimen consisted of PBMCs, obtained from a glioma patient whose treatment included an IDH1 peptide vaccine.

The CDR3 sequence is CASSQGGTGGRETQYF. As DNA, the CDR3 is TGCGCCAGCAGCCAGGGGGGAACAGGAGGGCGAGAGACCCAGTACTTC. The V gene is TRBV5-1, the J gene TRBJ2-5, with D tentatively TRBD1 (7 bases). Germline CDR1 reads SGHRS; CDR2 reads YFSETQ. V lost 4 bases and J 4 bases, leaving 20 bases between the germline ends. This CDR3 region has 16 residues.